This entry concerns a single T cell receptor beta chain. Antigen: not known. These data are taken from a study of T cell responses to AZD1222 COVID-19 vaccine. TCRdb's table, derived via immunoSEQ multiplex PCR, lists solely in-frame clones and lacks some. The sample holds about 150,000 clones, 88% seen once. Points from the study as a whole: It should be noted that donors were predominantly white British and more often female, and clonal diversity was possibly underestimated.

This CDR3 has 12 residues. Trimming pared 5 bases from V and 7 bases from J, leaving 11 bases between. Germline V gene lookup returns CDR1 SGHTA and CDR2 FQGNSA. V is TRBV7-2 and J is TRBJ1-1; D ambiguous. Sequencing used peripheral blood, obtained on day 0 of AZD1222 vaccination. This clonotype was obtained from an adult in good health. CDR3 in amino acids: CASSPLPGEAFF. In nucleotides, the CDR3 is TGTGCCAGCAGCCCCCTCCCCGGTGAAGCTTTCTTT.